This T cell receptor beta chain was recovered during a study of beta chain features in type 1 diabetes. Germline V gives CDR1 GTSNPN, CDR2 SVGIG (reference sequence). The CDR3 contains 14 residues. Trimming took 4 bases from V and 9 from J, leaving 16 bases between them. This clone appeared a few times. As yet, its antigen is unknown. Reverse transcribing all isolated RNA meant expressed TCRB transcripts were sequenced. Clones were sequenced by immunoSEQ multiplex PCR, and TCRdb holds only the in-frame ones, with some missing. The profile shows a few hundred thousand clones, roughly 13% of them singletons. Researchers reported sorting CD4+ naive, central memory, regulatory and stem cell-like memory cells via CD45RO/CCR7/CD25/CD127/CD95/CD27. Study findings and constraints: Patients with Type 1 diabetes showed moderately but significantly shorter TCRB CDR3s in all four CD4+ subsets. Naive, central memory and Treg TCRB repertoires appeared more alike in patients than in healthy donors. Whether HLA type affects TCRB rearrangement stayed undetermined in the present work.

Sequenced material: naive CD4+ T cells from blood. This receptor was taken from a man aged 18 to 29 in good health. V gene TRBV30 combines with J gene TRBJ1-6; the D is unclear. The CDR3 spells CAWNPLAFGSPLHF. The CDR3 region has the DNA TGTGCCTGGAACCCCCTGGCCTTTGGTTCACCCCTCCACTTT.